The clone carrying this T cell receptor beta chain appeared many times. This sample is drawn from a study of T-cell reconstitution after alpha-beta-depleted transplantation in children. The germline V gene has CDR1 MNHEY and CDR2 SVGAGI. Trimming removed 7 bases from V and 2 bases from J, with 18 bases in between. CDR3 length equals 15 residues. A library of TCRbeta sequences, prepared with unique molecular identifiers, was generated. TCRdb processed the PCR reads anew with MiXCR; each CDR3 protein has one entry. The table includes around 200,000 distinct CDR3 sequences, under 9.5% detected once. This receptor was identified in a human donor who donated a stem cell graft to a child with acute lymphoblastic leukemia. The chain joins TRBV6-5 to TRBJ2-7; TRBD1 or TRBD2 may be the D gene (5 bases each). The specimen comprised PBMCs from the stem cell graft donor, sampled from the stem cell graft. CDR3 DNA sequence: TGTGCCAGCAACGATAACCGGGACCCAGCCTACGAGCAGTACTTC. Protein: CASNDNRDPAYEQYF.